This TCR beta chain was documented in a study of tumor-infiltrating lymphocytes in primary liver carcinoma. Study overall: All patients had surgically resected primary liver carcinoma. Read depth, roughly 3.65 to 8 million productive TCRbeta reads, did not differ significantly between tissues. Study-level findings and limits: In tumor-adjacent and tumor-blood pairs, overlap was lower than in tumor region pairs. Tumor samples exhibited a significantly greater top-250-clone fraction than blood samples (p = 0.039).

TCR beta cDNA was made from around 460 ng total RNA with a constant-region primer. Library construction for TCR beta comprised three nested multiplex PCR rounds performed with slightly modified ARM-PCR. Each CDR3 protein gets one entry after TCRdb re-called the multiplex PCR reads with MiXCR. This table holds about 180,000 distinct CDR3 sequences, about 60% found once. Points on this clonotype: Its cognate antigen is unknown.

They got blood RNA out of unsorted whole blood and also pulled out germline DNA. This TCR was recovered from a man aged 40-50 years with primary liver carcinoma and hepatitis B virus infection. Source material: peripheral blood.

CDR3 DNA: TGTGCCTGGAGTGGCGGTAGGATTAGCGGGAGTCTCAACGAGCAGTACTTC. Its translation is CAWSGGRISGSLNEQYF. The chain has TRBV30 and TRBJ2-7; 9 bases are shared with TRBD2. Germline lookup yields CDR1 GTSNPN and CDR2 SVGIG (reference sequence). The CDR3 extends over 17 amino acids. J gave up 5 bases and V 1 base, and 15 bases lay outside the gene matches.